The T cell receptor beta chain described here comes from a study of T cells in Graves' hyperthyroidism and ophthalmopathy. Study observations and caveats: A model of 13 V-J features distinguished ophthalmopathy from stable hyperthyroidism. Most clonotypes expanded in the thyroid (above 0.001) were also present in blood.

In the case of this clonotype: Its specificity is not known.

The CDR3 has 14 residues. Germline loops: CDR1 SGDLS, CDR2 YYNGEE. After removal of 1 base from V and 8 bases from J, the junction contained 8 bases not matched to a gene. Amplified regions were TCR beta CDR3 sequences from RNA transcripts. In the first-round RT-PCR of the TCR CDR3, the HTBI primer set was used. MiXCR was run by TCRdb on the multiplex PCR reads, yielding one entry per CDR3 protein. The sample lists 400,000 or so distinct CDR3 sequences; over 12% were seen once. On the basis of clinical symptoms, serum thyroxine and TRAb, thyroid ultrasound and orbital computed tomography, diagnoses were made.

The clonotype originates from a man in his forties or fifties with Graves' ophthalmopathy. The sample was blood. The chain has TRBV9 and TRBJ1-1, with 7 bases identical to TRBD1. The CDR3 coding sequence is TGTGCCAGCAGCGTAACCGGGACAGCCGCAGAAGCTTTCTTT. Translating gives CASSVTGTAAEAFF.